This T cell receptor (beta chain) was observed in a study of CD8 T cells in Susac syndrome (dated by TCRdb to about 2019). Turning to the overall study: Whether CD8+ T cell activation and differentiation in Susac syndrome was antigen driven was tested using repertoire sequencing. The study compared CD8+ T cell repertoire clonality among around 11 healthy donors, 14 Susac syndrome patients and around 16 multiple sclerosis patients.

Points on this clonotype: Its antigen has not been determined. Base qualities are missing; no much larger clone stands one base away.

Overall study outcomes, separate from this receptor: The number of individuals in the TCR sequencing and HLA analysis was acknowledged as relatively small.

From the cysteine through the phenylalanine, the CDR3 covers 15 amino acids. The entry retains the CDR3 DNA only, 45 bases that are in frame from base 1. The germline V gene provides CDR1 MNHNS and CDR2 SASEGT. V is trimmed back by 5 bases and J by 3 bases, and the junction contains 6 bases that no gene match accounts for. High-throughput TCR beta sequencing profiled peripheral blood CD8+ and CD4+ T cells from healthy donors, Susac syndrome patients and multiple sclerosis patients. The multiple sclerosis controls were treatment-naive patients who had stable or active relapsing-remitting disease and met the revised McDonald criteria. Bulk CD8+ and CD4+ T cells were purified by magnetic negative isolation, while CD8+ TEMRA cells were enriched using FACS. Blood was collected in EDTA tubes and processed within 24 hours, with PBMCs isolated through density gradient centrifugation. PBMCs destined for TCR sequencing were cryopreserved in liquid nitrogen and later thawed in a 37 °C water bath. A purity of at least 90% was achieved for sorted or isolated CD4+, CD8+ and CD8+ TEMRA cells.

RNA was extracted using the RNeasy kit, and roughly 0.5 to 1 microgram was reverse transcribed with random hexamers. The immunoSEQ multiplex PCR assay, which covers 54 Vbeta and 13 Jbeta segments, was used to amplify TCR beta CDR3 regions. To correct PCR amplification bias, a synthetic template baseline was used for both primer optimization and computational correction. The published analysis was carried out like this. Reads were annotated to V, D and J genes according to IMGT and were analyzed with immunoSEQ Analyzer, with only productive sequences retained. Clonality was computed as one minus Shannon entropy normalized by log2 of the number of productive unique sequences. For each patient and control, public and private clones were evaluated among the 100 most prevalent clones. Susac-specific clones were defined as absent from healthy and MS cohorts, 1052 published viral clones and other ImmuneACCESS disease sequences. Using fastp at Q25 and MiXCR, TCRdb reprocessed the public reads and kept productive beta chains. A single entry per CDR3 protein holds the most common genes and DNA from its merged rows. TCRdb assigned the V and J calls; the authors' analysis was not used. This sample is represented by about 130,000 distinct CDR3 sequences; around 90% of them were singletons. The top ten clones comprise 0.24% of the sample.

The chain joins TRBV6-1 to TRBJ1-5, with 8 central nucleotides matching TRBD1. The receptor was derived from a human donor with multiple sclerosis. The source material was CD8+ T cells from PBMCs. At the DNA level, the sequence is TGTGCCAGCAGTCCCGGACAGGGCCTCAATCAGCCCCAGCATTTT. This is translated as CASSPGQGLNQPQHF.